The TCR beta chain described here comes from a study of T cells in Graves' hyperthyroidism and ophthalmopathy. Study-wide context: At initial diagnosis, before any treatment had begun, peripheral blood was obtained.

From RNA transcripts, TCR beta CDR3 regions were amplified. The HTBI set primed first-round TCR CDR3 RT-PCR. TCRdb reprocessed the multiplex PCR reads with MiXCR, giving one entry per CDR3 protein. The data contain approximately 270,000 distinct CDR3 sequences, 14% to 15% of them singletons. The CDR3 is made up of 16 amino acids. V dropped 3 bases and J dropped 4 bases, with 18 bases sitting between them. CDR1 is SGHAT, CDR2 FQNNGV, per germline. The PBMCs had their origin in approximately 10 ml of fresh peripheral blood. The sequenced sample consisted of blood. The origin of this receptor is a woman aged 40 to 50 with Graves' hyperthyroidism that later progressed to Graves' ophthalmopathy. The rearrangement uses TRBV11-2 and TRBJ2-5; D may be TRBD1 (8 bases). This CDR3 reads CASSFTGGAGGETQYF. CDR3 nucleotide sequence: TGTGCCAGCAGCTTTACAGGGGGGGCCGGCGGAGAGACCCAGTACTTC. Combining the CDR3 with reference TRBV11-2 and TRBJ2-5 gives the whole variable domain EAGVAQSPRYKIIEKRQSVAFWCNPISGHATLYWYQQILGQGPKLLIQFQNNGVVDDSQLPKDRFSAERLKGVDSTLKIQPAKLEDSAVYLCASSFTGGAGGETQYFGPGTRLLVL.